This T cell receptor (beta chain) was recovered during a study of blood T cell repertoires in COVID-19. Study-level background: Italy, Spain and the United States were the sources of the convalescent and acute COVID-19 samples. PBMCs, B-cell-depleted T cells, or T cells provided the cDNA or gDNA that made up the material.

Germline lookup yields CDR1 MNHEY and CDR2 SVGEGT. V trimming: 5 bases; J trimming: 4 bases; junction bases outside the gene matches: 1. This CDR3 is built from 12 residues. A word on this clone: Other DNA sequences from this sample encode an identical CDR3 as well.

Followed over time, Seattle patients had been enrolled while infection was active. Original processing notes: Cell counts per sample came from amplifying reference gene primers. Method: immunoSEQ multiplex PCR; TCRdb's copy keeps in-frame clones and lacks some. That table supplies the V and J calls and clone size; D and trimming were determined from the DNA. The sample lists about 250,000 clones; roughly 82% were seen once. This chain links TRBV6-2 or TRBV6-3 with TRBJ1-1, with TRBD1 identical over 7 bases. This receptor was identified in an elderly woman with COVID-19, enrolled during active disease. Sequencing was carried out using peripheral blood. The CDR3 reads CASSDRVTEAFF. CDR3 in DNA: TGTGCCAGCAGTGACAGGGTCACTGAAGCTTTCTTT.